This T cell receptor beta chain was sequenced during a study of vaccination and CD4 T cells after COVID-19. Overall study context: Median time from second vaccine dose to sampling was about 70 days (14 to 241).

Treatment of the sample: roughly ten-day PBMC culture with coronavirus spike peptide pools or control peptides (ViraFEST assay). Cultured CD4+ T-cell DNA underwent Oncomine TCR Beta short-read sequencing. Using the QIAamp micro DNA kit, genomic DNA was extracted from the CD4+ T cells that had been cultured. One entry per CDR3 protein results from TCRdb running MiXCR on the PCR reads. The sample includes around 15,000 distinct CDR3 sequences, 45% to 60% of them seen just once. Notes on this clonotype: The antigen is unknown.

Study-level results: Researchers report that a median about 90% of reactive clones in convalescent patients surfaced only post-vaccination.

The receptor comes from a human donor who had recovered from COVID-19. What was sequenced was CD4+ T cells from blood, cultured in vitro.

This CDR3 is CASSFSTGREQYF. In nucleotides, the CDR3 is TGTGCCAGCAGTTTTTCGACAGGGAGGGAGCAGTACTTC. The V and J genes are TRBV27 and TRBJ2-7; perhaps TRBD1 as D (7 bases). The CDR3 totals 13 residues. The germline gives CDR1 MNHEY, CDR2 SMNVEV (reference sequence). Trimming stripped 3 bases from V and 7 bases from J, with 13 bases between.